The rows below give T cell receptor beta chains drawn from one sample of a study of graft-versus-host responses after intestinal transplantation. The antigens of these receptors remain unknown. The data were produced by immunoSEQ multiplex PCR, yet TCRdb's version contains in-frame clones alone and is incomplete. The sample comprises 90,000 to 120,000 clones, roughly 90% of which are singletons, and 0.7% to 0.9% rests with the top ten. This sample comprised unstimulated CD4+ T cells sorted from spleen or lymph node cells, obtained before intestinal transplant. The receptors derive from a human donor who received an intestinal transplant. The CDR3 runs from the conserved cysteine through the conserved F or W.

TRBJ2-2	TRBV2	CASSGPLGELFF
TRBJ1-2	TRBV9	CASSAGAIKGGYTF
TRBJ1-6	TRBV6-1	CASSEIDRDSPLHF
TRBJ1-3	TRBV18	CASSRAGQGGAGNTIYF
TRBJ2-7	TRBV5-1	CASSLNWDRTTEQYF
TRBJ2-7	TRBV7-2	CASSFRNTPYEQYF
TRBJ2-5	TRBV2	CASGRQETQYF
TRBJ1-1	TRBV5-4	CASSQDSMNTEAFF
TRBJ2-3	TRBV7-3	CASSQGTTDTQYF
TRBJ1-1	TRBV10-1	CASRTGRGTEAFF
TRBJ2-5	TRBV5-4	CASSPRTGFQETQYF
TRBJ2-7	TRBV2	CASRDDRGGTRYEQYF
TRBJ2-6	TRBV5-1	CASSLGAGGAGANVLTF
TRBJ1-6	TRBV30	CAFATVGPGRHSPLHF
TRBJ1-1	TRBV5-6	CASSPGQGRMGDTEAFF
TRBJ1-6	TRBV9	CASSVEGQGNSPLHF
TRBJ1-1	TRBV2	CASSLIDSYTEAFF
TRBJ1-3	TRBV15	CATSRARSAGNTIYF
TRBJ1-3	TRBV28	CASSPTNSGNTIYF
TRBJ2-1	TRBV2	CASSPYNEQFF
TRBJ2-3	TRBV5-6	CASSPVGFLGDTQYF
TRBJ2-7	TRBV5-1	CASGWDFLSYEQYF
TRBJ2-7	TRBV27	CASSSFPRFDEQYF
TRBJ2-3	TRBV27	CASRHLDTDTQYF
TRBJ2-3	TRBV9	CASSEPLGQVTDTQYF
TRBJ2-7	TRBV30	CAWSGTSGTYEQYF
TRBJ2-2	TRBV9	CASSPGPSTGELFF
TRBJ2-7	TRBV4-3	CASSQDLARGGEQYF
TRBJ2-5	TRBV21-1	CASSKVPDRGLETQYF
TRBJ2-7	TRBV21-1	CASSKYEQYF
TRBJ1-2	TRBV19	CASRPGQGDAYTF
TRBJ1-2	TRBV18	CASSPPILPGGVDGYTF
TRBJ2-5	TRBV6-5	CASGIGAVYQETQYF
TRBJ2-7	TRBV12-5	CASGLGLAGHTASYEQYF
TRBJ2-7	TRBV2	CASNRDRGRSEQYF
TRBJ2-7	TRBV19	CASSQPGQRYEQYF
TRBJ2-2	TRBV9	CASNERGFAGELFF
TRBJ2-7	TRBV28	CASSLRRKASGFSSYEQYF
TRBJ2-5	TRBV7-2	CASSQYYGYQETQYF
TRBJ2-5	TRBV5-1	CASSLGRARWETQYF
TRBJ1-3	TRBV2	CASSRQFSGNTIYF
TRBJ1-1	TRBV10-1	CASRTDLNTEAFF
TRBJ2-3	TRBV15	CATARDRGASTDTQYF
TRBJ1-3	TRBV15	CATSRDRLVRAESGNTIYF
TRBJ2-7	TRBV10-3	CAISDGTSMYF
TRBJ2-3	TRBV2	CASMGGGDTQYF
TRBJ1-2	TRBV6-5	CASSYRGGHTF
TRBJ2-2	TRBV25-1	CASSEYRQNTGELFF
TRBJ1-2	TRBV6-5	CASSGPGRDPGYTF
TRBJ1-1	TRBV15	CATSRDSQAEAFF
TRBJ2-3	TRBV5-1	CASSPGASGRGDTQYF
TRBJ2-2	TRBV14	CASSQVFSGELFF
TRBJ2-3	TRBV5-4	CASSLEVRGGFTDTQYF
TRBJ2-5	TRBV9	CASSTGAVETQYF
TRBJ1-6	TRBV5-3	CARSFGQGSSYNSPLHF
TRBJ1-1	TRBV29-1	CSVGRVSVNTEAFF
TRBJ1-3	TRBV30	CAWSVMEGSGNTIYF